The 30 T cell receptor beta chains presented below share a single source sample, sequenced in a study of blood T cell repertoires in COVID-19. Generated by immunoSEQ multiplex PCR, the TCRdb table keeps only in-frame clones and is missing some. Found here are about 170,000 clones, around 88% of them singletons; the top ten hold approximately 19%. The sequenced sample consisted of peripheral blood. The receptors originated from a woman between 70 and 85 years old who had recovered from COVID-19.

V usage is TRBV11-3 and J usage is TRBJ2-3; 15 nucleotides match TRBD2. CDR1 SGHNT and CDR2 YENEEA come from the germline V gene. This CDR3 comprises 15 residues. The ends lost 5 bases at V and 6 bases at J; junction bases unmatched: 3. CDR3 nucleotides: TGTGCCAGCAGCGGAGGGACTAGCGGGGGGGATACGCAGTATTTT. Protein sequence: CASSGGTSGGDTQYF.

The chain recombines TRBV4-1 with TRBJ2-7; TRBD1 might be the D (6 bases). The CDR3 consists of 15 residues. Germline CDR1 reads MGHRA; CDR2 reads YSYEKL. V lost 4 bases to trimming and J lost 1 base, with 14 bases between them. The CDR3 sequence: CASSPHRVGSYEQYF. The CDR3 DNA reads TGCGCCAGCAGCCCCCACAGGGTAGGGTCCTACGAGCAGTACTTC.

V is TRBV7-3 and J is TRBJ2-1; 7 bases fit TRBD2. The V segment lost 4 bases and the J segment 6 bases; nucleotides outside the gene matches: 9. Germline V gene sequence: CDR1 SGHTA, CDR2 FQGTGA. The CDR3 is made up of 15 amino acids. CDR3 DNA: TGTGCCAGCAGCTCAGGGAGGGTCGGGGGCAATGAGCAGTTCTTC. Its protein is CASSSGRVGGNEQFF. The full variable domain, with the rest looked up from reference TRBV7-3 and TRBJ2-1, is GAGVSQTPSNKVTEKGKYVELRCDPISGHTALYWYRQSLGQGPEFLIYFQGTGAADDSGLPNDRFFAVRPEGSVSTLKIQRTERGDSAVYLCASSSGRVGGNEQFFGPGTRLTVL.

This clone has a count of ten or more. The CDR3: CASSRRQDEKLFF. DNA for the CDR3: TGTGCCAGCAGCCGTCGACAGGACGAAAAACTGTTTTTT. The rearrangement uses TRBV3-1 (or the pseudogene TRBV3-2) and TRBJ1-4; TRBD1 is a possible D gene (6 bases). Trimming removed 4 bases from V and 8 bases from J, with 11 bases in between. This CDR3 comprises 13 residues. Germline lookup yields CDR1 LGHDT and CDR2 YNNKEL (reference sequence).

A single count supports this clone. The sample contains more than one DNA sequence encoding this CDR3. This chain uses TRBV27 with TRBJ2-3; possible D gene TRBD1, 6 bases. CDR3 size: 13 residues. V was shortened by 10 bases and J by 1 base, with 12 bases between the two germline ends. Germline V gene lookup returns CDR1 MNHEY and CDR2 SMNVEV (reference sequence). CDR3 sequence reads: CATTRTGTDTQYF. Here the CDR3 DNA reads TGTGCCACCACCCGGACAGGCACAGATACGCAGTATTTT.

The DNA of the CDR3 is TGTGCCAGCAGTCCCTACAGGAGTCGGAACACTGAAGCTTTCTTT. Protein product: CASSPYRSRNTEAFF. The V gene is TRBV28, the J gene TRBJ1-1; perhaps TRBD1 as D (5 bases). The CDR3 spans 15 residues. Germline V gene sequence: CDR1 MDHEN, CDR2 SYDVKM. The ends were cut back, 5 bases at V and 1 base at J, with 14 bases in the middle. The whole variable domain, remainder taken from reference TRBV28 and TRBJ1-1, is DVKVTQSSRYLVKRTGEKVFLECVQDMDHENMFWYRQDPGLGLRLIYFSYDVKMKEKGDIPEGYSVSREKKERFSLILESASTNQTSMYLCASSPYRSRNTEAFFGQGTRLTVV.

The rearrangement uses TRBV30 and TRBJ1-1; D perhaps matches TRBD1 (6 bases). CDR1 is GTSNPN and CDR2 is SVGIG in the germline V gene (reference sequence). CDR3 length equals 14 residues. Trimming pared 4 bases from V and 10 bases from J, leaving 22 bases between. This CDR3 is CAWKDSLRSVRAFF. The CDR3 coding sequence is TGTGCCTGGAAGGACAGCCTGAGATCGGTTCGAGCTTTCTTT. Looking up the rest from reference TRBV30 and TRBJ1-1 gives the full variable domain: SQTIHQWPATLVQPVGSPLSLECTVEGTSNPNLYWYRQAAGRGLQLLFYSVGIGQISSEVPQNLSASRPQDRQFILSSKKLLLSDSGFYLCAWKDSLRSVRAFFGQGTRLTVV.

The rearrangement joins TRBV10-3 to TRBJ2-7; TRBD1 aligns across 10 bases. The CDR3 sequence is 14 residues long. Germline-derived CDR1 and CDR2 are ENHRY and SYGVKD. With V trimmed by 6 bases and J by 9 bases, 11 bases remained unmatched. Here the CDR3 DNA reads TGTGCCATCAGAGAGGACAGGGGGGGTGTCGGGCAGTACTTC. It translates to CAIREDRGGVGQYF.

This sequence joins TRBV5-6 and TRBJ2-2; possible D gene TRBD1, 6 bases. The CDR3 consists of 14 residues. V was trimmed by 2 bases and J by 5 bases, leaving 10 bases between them. Germline CDR1 reads SGHDT; CDR2 reads YYEEEE. CDR3 in DNA: TGTGCCAGCAGCTTCCCTAGGGGGACCGGGGAGCTGTTTTTT. The encoded protein is CASSFPRGTGELFF.

The chain combines TRBV11-2 with TRBJ1-2; possibly TRBD1 for D (6 bases). CDR3 length: 16 amino acids. V shed 1 base and J shed 4 bases, with 16 bases lying between them. CDR1 and CDR2 (germline): SGHAT, FQNNGV. The CDR3 sequence: CASSLVPGAHRYGYTF. The CDR3 DNA follows: TGTGCCAGCAGCTTAGTCCCAGGGGCGCATCGCTATGGCTACACCTTC.

The chain links TRBV25-1 to TRBJ1-2; no reliable D call. The CDR3 sequence is 15 residues long. The germline CDR1 and CDR2 sequences are MGHDK and SYGVNS. V was pared by 2 bases and J by 3 bases, with 13 bases between. The DNA for the CDR3 is TGTGCCAGCAGTGAAGCAGGCACCGTCGACTATGGCTACACCTTC. Translating gives CASSEAGTVDYGYTF.

This sequence joins TRBV4-1 and TRBJ1-1; D perhaps matches TRBD1 (5 bases). This CDR3 has 15 residues. Between the trimmed V and J ends, which lost 0 bases and 10 bases, there was a span of 18 bases. Germline CDR1 reads MGHRA; CDR2 reads YSYEKL. The CDR3 DNA reads TGCGCCAGCAGCCAAGAAGGGGCCGGGGGATATGGAGCTTTCTTT. It specifies CASSQEGAGGYGAFF.

The V and J genes are TRBV7-3 and TRBJ1-5; 9 bases are a match to TRBD1. Trimming at V came to 5 bases and at J to 13 bases, leaving 6 bases not matched to a gene. The germline V gene encodes CDR1 SGHTA and CDR2 FQGTGA. The CDR3 covers 12 residues. The DNA of the CDR3 is TGTGCCAGCAGCCGGGACAGGGTAACTCAGCATTTT. It is translated as CASSRDRVTQHF.

The chain employs TRBV7-3 and TRBJ1-1, with D possibly being TRBD1 (5 bases). Trimming took off 2 bases at V and 4 bases at J, with 8 bases between the two ends. The germline CDR1 and CDR2 sequences are SGHTA and FQGTGA. The CDR3 covers 13 residues. DNA for the CDR3: TGTGCCAGCAGCTTACAGGGCGGCACTGAAGCTTTCTTT. Translated, it gives CASSLQGGTEAFF.

This chain joins TRBV4-1 and TRBJ2-4, with a possible D match to TRBD1 (5 bases). The CDR3 is 13 residues long. Deletions cut 1 base from V and 8 bases from J, with 9 bases between. CDR1 is MGHRA and CDR2 is YSYEKL in the germline V gene. The chain's CDR3 is CASSQGTQDIQYF. Written as DNA, the CDR3 is TGCGCCAGCAGCCAAGGTACACAGGACATTCAGTACTTC.

The chain joins TRBV4-3 to TRBJ2-1, with TRBD2 identical over 9 bases. V lost 0 bases and J lost 15; bases outside the gene matches: 12. The CDR3 length is 15 residues. CDR1 and CDR2 from the germline V gene are LGHNA and YSLEER. The CDR3 region is CASSQDRLAGLRRFF. In DNA form, the CDR3 reads TGCGCCAGCAGCCAAGACCGGCTAGCGGGGCTTCGGAGGTTCTTC.

The rearrangement links TRBV9 to TRBJ1-4, with a possible D match to TRBD1 (5 bases). V shed 3 bases and J shed 3 bases, with 24 bases lying between them. The CDR3 consists of 19 residues. CDR1 is SGDLS and CDR2 is YYNGEE in the germline V gene. This chain's CDR3 is CASSGGTGVSTGANEKLFF. The CDR3 region has the DNA TGTGCCAGCAGCGGAGGGACCGGGGTCTCGACGGGGGCTAATGAAAAACTGTTTTTT.

The chain employs TRBV15 and TRBJ1-5, with 11 nucleotides matching TRBD1. The CDR3 contains 15 residues. Looked up from germline, CDR1 is LNHNV and CDR2 is YYDKDF (reference sequence). Trimming removed 5 bases from V and 11 bases from J; junction bases left unmatched: 11. As DNA, the CDR3 is TGTGCCACCAGCCTGGACAGGGGGCTAATCGGGGCCCAGCATTTT. Its translation: CATSLDRGLIGAQHF.

V usage is TRBV3-1 (or the pseudogene TRBV3-2) and J usage is TRBJ2-3; D gene unclear. The CDR3 covers 13 residues. Germline V CDR1 and CDR2: LGHDT, YNNKEL (reference sequence). The V end lost 4 bases, the J end lost 1 base, and 6 bases lay between the germline ends. CDR3 protein: CASSPTGTDTQYF. The CDR3, as DNA: TGTGCCAGCAGCCCGACTGGCACAGATACGCAGTATTTT.

The V call is TRBV6-1, the J call TRBJ2-1; D is ambiguous. This CDR3 region has 15 residues. V was clipped by 3 bases and J by 0 bases, with 9 bases between them. Germline CDR1 and CDR2: MNHNS and SASEGT. The CDR3 here is CASSEGRPSYNEQFF. CDR3 in DNA: TGTGCCAGCAGTGAGGGCAGGCCCTCCTACAATGAGCAGTTCTTC.

This chain joins TRBV7-9 and TRBJ2-3; D is unresolved. The CDR3 spans 12 residues. CDR1 SEHNR and CDR2 FQNEAQ come from the germline V gene (reference sequence). Trimming took 8 bases from V and 4 from J, leaving 10 bases between them. In nucleotides, the CDR3 is TGTGCCAGCCGGTCGGGTCCAGATACGCAGTATTTT. Amino acid sequence: CASRSGPDTQYF.

This chain uses TRBV3-1 (or the pseudogene TRBV3-2) with TRBJ1-2; TRBD1 aligns across 7 bases. The CDR3 loop spans 17 amino acids. CDR1 is LGHDT and CDR2 is YNNKEL in the germline V gene (reference sequence). Trimming took 0 bases from V and 1 from J; bases not matched to a gene: 8. The CDR3, as DNA: TGTGCCAGCAGCCAAGAGTTGGGGACAGCCCATAACTATGGCTACACCTTC. Protein: CASSQELGTAHNYGYTF.

V usage is TRBV7-8 and J usage is TRBJ1-1, with TRBD1 as a possible D gene (5 bases). Germline V gene data show CDR1 as SGHVS and CDR2 as FQNEAQ. The length of the CDR3 is 15 residues. V was pared by 2 bases and J by 4 bases, with 14 bases between. The CDR3 nucleotides are TGTGCCAGCAGCTTACGGGAGCGGGGGGGCACTGAAGCTTTCTTT. Protein: CASSLRERGGTEAFF.

This clone has only a few counts. The chain employs TRBV4-3 and TRBJ1-2; D ambiguous. The V gene lost 1 base and the J gene lost 2 bases, with 5 bases spanning the gap. Germline CDR1 is LGHNA and CDR2 is YSLEER. The CDR3 has 13 amino acids. CDR3 protein: CASSQAGNYGYTF. CDR3 bases: TGCGCCAGCAGCCAAGCGGGGAACTATGGCTACACCTTC.

CDR3 in amino acids: CAIRRGLAGTSYNEQFF. Here the CDR3 DNA reads TGTGCCATCAGGAGGGGCCTAGCGGGAACCTCCTACAATGAGCAGTTCTTC. The chain recombines TRBV10-3 with TRBJ2-1; 9 nucleotides line up with TRBD2. CDR1 is ENHRY and CDR2 is SYGVKD in the germline V gene. This CDR3 contains 17 residues. The junction had 9 bases not matched to a gene; V was cut back by 6 bases and J by 0 bases.

The chain is built from TRBV6-2 or TRBV6-3 and TRBJ1-5, with a weak D call TRBD1 (5 bases). Per germline, CDR1 MNHEY and CDR2 SVGEGT. The CDR3 is 13 residues long. The V and J ends lost 2 bases and 7 bases respectively, with 9 bases between them. The CDR3 spells CASSYREGQPQHF. The DNA of the CDR3 is TGTGCCAGCAGTTACCGGGAGGGGCAGCCCCAGCATTTT.

The chain couples TRBV19 to TRBJ1-5; a possible D gene is TRBD1 (5 bases). The ends were cut back, 8 bases at V and 2 bases at J, with 13 bases in the middle. The CDR3 covers 14 residues. The V gene's germline CDR1 is LNHDA and CDR2 SQIVND (reference sequence). CDR3 protein: CASGRPGGNQPQHF. In DNA, the CDR3 is TGTGCCAGTGGACGTCCGGGGGGCAATCAGCCCCAGCATTTT.

The V gene is TRBV7-9, the J gene TRBJ2-7; D is undetermined. The germline V gene has CDR1 SEHNR and CDR2 FQNEAQ (reference sequence). This CDR3 has 13 residues. Trimming took off 1 base at V and 4 bases at J, with 8 bases between the two ends. For the CDR3, the DNA is TGTGCCAGCAGCTTAGGGCCCGAATACGAGCAGTACTTC. Its translation: CASSLGPEYEQYF. Based on the CDR3 plus reference TRBV7-9 and TRBJ2-7, the full variable domain is DTGVSQNPRHKITKRGQNVTFRCDPISEHNRLYWYRQTLGQGPEFLTYFQNEAQLEKSRLLSDRFSAERPKGSFSTLEIQRTEQGDSAMYLCASSLGPEYEQYFGPGTRLTVT.

The gene calls are TRBV5-4 and TRBJ1-3, with a tentative D call TRBD1 (5 bases). The CDR3 loop spans 16 amino acids. V was clipped by 0 bases and J by 1 base, with 11 bases between them. Germline V CDR1 and CDR2: SGHNT, YYREEE (reference sequence). CDR3 DNA sequence: TGTGCCAGCAGCTTGGCCTTAGGGGAATCTGGAAACACCATATATTTT. Translating it yields CASSLALGESGNTIYF. The complete variable domain, with remaining parts taken from reference TRBV5-4 and TRBJ1-3, reads ETGVTQSPTHLIKTRGQQVTLRCSSQSGHNTVSWYQQALGQGPQFIFQYYREEENGRGNFPPRFSGLQFPNYSSELNVNALELDDSALYLCASSLALGESGNTIYFGEGSWLTVV.

The V gene is TRBV30, the J gene TRBJ2-7; tentative D call: TRBD1 (6 bases). V was cut by 0 bases and J by 1 base, with 13 bases left in between. From germline, CDR1 is GTSNPN and CDR2 SVGIG (reference sequence). There are 15 residues in the CDR3. Written as DNA, the CDR3 is TGTGCCTGGAGTGTACCGACAGGCACGTCCTACGAGCAGTACTTC. This gives the protein CAWSVPTGTSYEQYF.